This is a list of T cell receptor beta chains from one sample in a study of cytotoxic CD8 clonotypes in ibrutinib-treated CLL. Only in-frame clones appear in the TCRdb table, and some are missing; sequencing was by immunoSEQ multiplex PCR. The table records hundreds of thousands of clones, roughly 73% of them present only once. Specimen: PBMCs, collected after 12 months of ibrutinib treatment. These receptors originate from a human donor with chronic lymphocytic leukemia. CDR3s include the opening cysteine and the closing phenylalanine or tryptophan. D genes are given only for firm matches.

d_call j_call v_call cdr3_aa
TRBD2 TRBJ2-7 TRBV4-2 CASSPAGRSYEQYF
NA TRBJ1-4 TRBV25-1 CASSFAGPLREKLFF
NA TRBJ1-4 TRBV5-1 CASSLGPSGTTNEKLFF
NA TRBJ2-1 TRBV27 CASRSGLNEQFF
TRBD2 TRBJ2-3 TRBV15 CATSSPGLAGGLYTQYF
NA TRBJ2-5 TRBV7-6 CASSGPGPQETQYF
TRBD1 TRBJ1-2 TRBV6-6 CASTSGTGGYGYTF
NA TRBJ2-7 TRBV10-3 CAISEASGSREGYF
TRBD2 TRBJ2-1 TRBV19 CASSNMGTGGPHEQFF
NA TRBJ2-2 TRBV27 CASSHGSGELFF
NA TRBJ1-1 TRBV7-8 CASSPSTDTEAFF
NA TRBJ1-1 TRBV6-1 CASSEGYRPRAAFF
TRBD1 TRBJ1-2 TRBV27 CASSPLQGISPPNYGYTF
NA TRBJ1-6 TRBV19 CASSIVAGGSSPLHF
NA TRBJ1-1 TRBV5-1 CASTPWGDEMNTEAFF
NA TRBJ1-5 TRBV11-2 CASSQHPDSGQPQHF
NA TRBJ2-7 TRBV9 CASSPREGSWVYEQYF
NA TRBJ1-1 TRBV4-2 CASSPGGRLAFF
NA TRBJ2-5 TRBV9 CASSARARPETQYF
NA TRBJ2-3 TRBV2 CASSVNGGADTQYF
NA TRBJ1-5 TRBV28 CASSLLDGINQPQHF
NA TRBJ2-6 TRBV28 CASSQSGASGANVLTF
TRBD1 TRBJ2-3 TRBV7-9 CASSLGQGGDTQYF
TRBD2 TRBJ2-7 TRBV7-9 CASSQSSGGENYEQYF
NA TRBJ2-5 TRBV10-3 CAINQGDEETQYF
NA TRBJ2-1 TRBV4-1 CASSQDPLGGYEQFF
NA TRBJ1-4 TRBV28 CASSFGGLDEKLFF
NA TRBJ2-1 TRBV28 CASSPSAASYNEQFF
TRBD2 TRBJ2-3 TRBV7-9 CASSLQLAGGLLGTDTQYF
NA TRBJ1-5 TRBV4-1 CASSLGKGQPQHF
NA TRBJ2-7 TRBV20-1 CSARDYEQYF
NA TRBJ1-2 TRBV5-8 CASSFGFYGYTF
NA TRBJ2-7 TRBV6-5 CASRWDGSSYEQYF
NA TRBJ1-4 TRBV9 CASSVGWATNEKLFF
NA TRBJ1-1 TRBV18 CASSLRDTEAFF
TRBD1 TRBJ1-2 TRBV5-1 CASSSGQGLYGYTF
NA TRBJ2-7 TRBV6-1 CASTPLSRYEQYF